This TCR beta chain was recorded in a study of lung T cells in sarcoidosis with Löfgren's syndrome. In the study overall: In sarcoidosis, CD4+ T cells accumulate in bronchoalveolar lavage fluid. Repertoire analyses centered on Löfgren's syndrome patients.

This clonotype is medium-sized in the sample. The target antigen is unknown. The germline gives CDR1 DFQATT, CDR2 SNEGSKA (reference sequence). V dropped 0 bases and J dropped 5 bases, with 8 bases sitting between them. The CDR3 runs 13 residues. TCRdb itself ran the reads through MiXCR, one entry per CDR3 protein. The table records about 19,000 distinct CDR3 sequences, 21% of them present only once. Study-wide points: Shared TRAV12-1 and TRBV2 CDR3 motifs were reported across several patients.

This rearrangement joins TRBV20-1 to TRBJ1-5; possible D gene TRBD1, 6 bases. The sample taken for sequencing was CD4+ T cells from bronchoalveolar lavage. The clonotype comes from a human donor with sarcoidosis (Löfgren's syndrome or another form), or a control subject (not recorded which). The CDR3 loop is CSAREAGDQPQHF. For the CDR3, the DNA is TGCAGTGCTAGAGAGGCAGGGGATCAGCCCCAGCATTTT.